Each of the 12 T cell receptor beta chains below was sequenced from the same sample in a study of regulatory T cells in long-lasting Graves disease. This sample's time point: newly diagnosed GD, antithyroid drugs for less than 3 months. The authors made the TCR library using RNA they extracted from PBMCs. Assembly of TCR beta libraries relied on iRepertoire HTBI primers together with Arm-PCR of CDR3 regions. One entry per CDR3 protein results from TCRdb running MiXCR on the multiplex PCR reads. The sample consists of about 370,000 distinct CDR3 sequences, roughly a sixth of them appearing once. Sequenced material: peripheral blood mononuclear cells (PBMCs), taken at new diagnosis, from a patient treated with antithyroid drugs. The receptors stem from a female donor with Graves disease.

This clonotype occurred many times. Here the CDR3 reads CASSEERHTDTQYF. CDR3 coding DNA: TGTGCCAGCAGTGAAGAGCGACACACAGATACGCAGTATTTT. The chain couples TRBV6-1 to TRBJ2-3; no clear D. The ends were cut back, 1 base at V and 2 bases at J, with 7 bases in the middle. The germline V gene encodes CDR1 MNHNS and CDR2 SASEGT. The CDR3 length is 14 residues.

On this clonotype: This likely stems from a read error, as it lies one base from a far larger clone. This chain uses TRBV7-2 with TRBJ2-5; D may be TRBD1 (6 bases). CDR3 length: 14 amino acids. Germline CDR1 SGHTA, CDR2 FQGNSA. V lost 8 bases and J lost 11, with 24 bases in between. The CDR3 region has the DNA TGTGCCAGCGGCCTCGCAGGGGTTGTCGATGAGCAGTACTTC. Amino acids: CASGLAGVVDEQYF.

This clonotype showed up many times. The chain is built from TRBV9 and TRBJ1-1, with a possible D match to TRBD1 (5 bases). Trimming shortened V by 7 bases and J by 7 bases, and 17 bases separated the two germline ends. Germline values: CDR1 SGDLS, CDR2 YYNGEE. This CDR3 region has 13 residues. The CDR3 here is CASVYGTDGEAFF. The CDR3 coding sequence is TGTGCCAGCGTTTACGGGACCGATGGTGAAGCTTTCTTT.

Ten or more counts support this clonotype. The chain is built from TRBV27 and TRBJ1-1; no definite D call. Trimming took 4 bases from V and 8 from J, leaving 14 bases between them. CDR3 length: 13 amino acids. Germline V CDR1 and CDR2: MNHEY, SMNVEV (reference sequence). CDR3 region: CASSSPLSAEAFF. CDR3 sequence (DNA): TGTGCCAGCAGTTCCCCCCTGAGCGCGGAAGCTTTCTTT.

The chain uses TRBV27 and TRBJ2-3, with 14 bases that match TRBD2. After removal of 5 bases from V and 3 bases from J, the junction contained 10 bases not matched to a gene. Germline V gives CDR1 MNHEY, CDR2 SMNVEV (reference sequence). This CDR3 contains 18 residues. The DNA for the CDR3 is TGTGCCAGCAGTCCCATGACTAGCGGGAGGGAGCCGACAGATACGCAGTATTTT. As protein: CASSPMTSGREPTDTQYF.

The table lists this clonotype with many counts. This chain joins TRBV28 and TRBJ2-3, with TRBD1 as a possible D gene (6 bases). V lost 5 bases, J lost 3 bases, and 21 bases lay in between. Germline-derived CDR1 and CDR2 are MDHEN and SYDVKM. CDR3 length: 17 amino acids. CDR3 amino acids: CASSPTTGSERTDTQYF. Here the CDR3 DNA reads TGTGCCAGCAGTCCCACAACAGGGAGCGAGAGGACAGATACGCAGTATTTT.

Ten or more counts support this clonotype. The CDR3 DNA is TGCGCCAGCAGCCAAGGAAATAGCAATCAGCCCCAGCATTTT. Residues: CASSQGNSNQPQHF. This rearrangement joins TRBV4-1 to TRBJ1-5, with no clear D. Per germline, CDR1 MGHRA and CDR2 YSYEKL. CDR3 length: 14 amino acids. V lost 1 base and J 0 bases, leaving 4 bases between the germline ends.

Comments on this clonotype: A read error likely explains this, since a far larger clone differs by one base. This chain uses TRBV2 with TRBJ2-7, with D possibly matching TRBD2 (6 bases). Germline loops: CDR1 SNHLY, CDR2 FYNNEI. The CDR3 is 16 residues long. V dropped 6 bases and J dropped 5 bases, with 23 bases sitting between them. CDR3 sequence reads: CASSPGRTSGRDEQYF. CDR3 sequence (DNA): TGTGCCAGCAGCCCGGGGAGGACCTCCGGAAGGGACGAGCAGTACTTC.

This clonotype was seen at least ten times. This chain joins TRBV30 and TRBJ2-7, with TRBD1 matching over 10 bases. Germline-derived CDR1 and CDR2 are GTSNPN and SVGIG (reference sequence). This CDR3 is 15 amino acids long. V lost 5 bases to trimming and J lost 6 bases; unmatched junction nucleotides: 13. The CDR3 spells CAWAPLQGTGVEQYF. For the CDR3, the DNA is TGTGCCTGGGCCCCTTTACAGGGGACAGGGGTCGAGCAGTACTTC. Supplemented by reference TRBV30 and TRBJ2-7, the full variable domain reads SQTIHQWPATLVQPVGSPLSLECTVEGTSNPNLYWYRQAAGRGLQLLFYSVGIGQISSEVPQNLSASRPQDRQFILSSKKLLLSDSGFYLCAWAPLQGTGVEQYFGPGTRLTVT.

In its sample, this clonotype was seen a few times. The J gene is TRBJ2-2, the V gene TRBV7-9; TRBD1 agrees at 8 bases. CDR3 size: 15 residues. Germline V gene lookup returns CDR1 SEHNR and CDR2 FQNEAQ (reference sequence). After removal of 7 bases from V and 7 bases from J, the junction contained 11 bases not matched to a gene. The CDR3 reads CASNTDREWIGELFF. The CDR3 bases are TGTGCCAGCAACACGGACAGGGAATGGATCGGGGAGCTGTTTTTT. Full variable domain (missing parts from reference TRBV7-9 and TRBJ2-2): DTGVSQNPRHKITKRGQNVTFRCDPISEHNRLYWYRQTLGQGPEFLTYFQNEAQLEKSRLLSDRFSAERPKGSFSTLEIQRTEQGDSAMYLCASNTDREWIGELFFGEGSRLTVL.

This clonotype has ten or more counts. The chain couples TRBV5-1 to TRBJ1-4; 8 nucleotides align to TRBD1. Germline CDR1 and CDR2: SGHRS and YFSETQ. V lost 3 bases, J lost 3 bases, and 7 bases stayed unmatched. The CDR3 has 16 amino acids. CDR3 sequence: CASSYQGARANEKLFF. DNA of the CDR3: TGCGCCAGCAGCTACCAGGGGGCGCGTGCTAATGAAAAACTGTTTTTT.

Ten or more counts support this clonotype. CDR3: CASSYSVLALNTEAFF. Written as DNA, the CDR3 is TGTGCCAGCAGTTACTCAGTACTGGCGCTGAACACTGAAGCTTTCTTT. The genes are TRBV6-9 and TRBJ1-1; no clear D. The CDR3 totals 16 residues. The germline CDR1 and CDR2 sequences are MNHGY and SVAAGI. V gave up 3 bases and J gave up 0 bases, with 14 bases separating them.